A selection of T cell receptor beta chains follows, all from one sample in a study of blood T cell repertoires in COVID-19. The method was immunoSEQ multiplex PCR; TCRdb's version includes in-frame clones alone and lacks a portion of them. The data contain 150,000 to 250,000 clones, approximately 85% of them seen just once; the ten biggest clones take up about 12%. Sequencing was performed on PBMCs or T cells enriched from blood (not recorded which). Receptors were obtained from a man aged 35-49 years who had recovered from COVID-19. CDR3s include the opening cysteine and the closing phenylalanine or tryptophan. The D gene is left open where the match is weak. For some rows the clone size is stated as once, few or many, or as a class when expanded; others skip it.

TRBJ1-1,TRBV10-2,NA,NA,TGCGCCAGCAGGGCGGGGACGGCAAACACTGAAGCTTTCTTT,CASRAGTANTEAFF
TRBJ1-1,TRBV28,NA,once,TGTGCCAGCACCCGTGGGGCGCTTGAAGCTTTCTTT,CASTRGALEAFF
TRBJ1-5,TRBV6-6,TRBD1,few,TGTGCCAGCAGTCGCCGGGACAGCGTTTCGAGCAATCAGCCCCAGCATTTT,CASSRRDSVSSNQPQHF
TRBJ1-1,TRBV5-1,TRBD1,NA,TGCGCCAGCAGCTTGGAAGGGGGCTCTTATGAAGCTTTCTTT,CASSLEGGSYEAFF
TRBJ2-2,TRBV7-3,NA,once,TGTGCCAGCAGCCCCAGCGGAGCGAACACCGGGGAGCTGTTTTTT,CASSPSGANTGELFF
TRBJ2-1,TRBV6-5,NA,NA,TGTGCCAGCAGTCCTCTAGCGCCATCCTACAATGAGCAGTTCTTC,CASSPLAPSYNEQFF
TRBJ2-7,TRBV19,TRBD1,NA,TGTGCCAGTTCTCGACAGGGGGCTCGCTCCTACGAGCAGTACTTC,CASSRQGARSYEQYF
TRBJ1-2,TRBV7-8,NA,NA,TGTGCCAGCAGCCTCTTGAACTATGGCTACACCTTC,CASSLLNYGYTF
TRBJ1-1,TRBV19,TRBD1,NA,TGTGCCACTTCAACAGGGGCCGGTGAAGCTTTCTTT,CATSTGAGEAFF
TRBJ1-5,TRBV9,NA,NA,TGTGCCAGCAGCGTAGATCCGAGTAATCAGCCCCAGCATTTT,CASSVDPSNQPQHF
TRBJ2-3,TRBV9,NA,NA,TGTGCCAGCACACAGGGGGGGTGGACAGATACGCAGTATTTT,CASTQGGWTDTQYF
TRBJ1-6,TRBV7-6,NA,NA,TGTGCCAGCAGCCTGTACAGGGTGGAAAATTCACCCCTCCACTTT,CASSLYRVENSPLHF
TRBJ1-4,TRBV5-1,NA,few,TGCGCCAGCAGCCTAACCGGGACAACTAATGAAAAACTGTTTTTT,CASSLTGTTNEKLFF
TRBJ1-5,TRBV4-1,TRBD1,NA,TGCGCCAGCAGCCAAGACAGGGGGGAGCCCCAGCATTTT,CASSQDRGEPQHF
TRBJ2-5,TRBV13,NA,NA,TGTGCCAGCAGCTTAACGACCGGGGTCCAAGAGACCCAGTACTTC,CASSLTTGVQETQYF
TRBJ2-7,TRBV20-1,NA,NA,TGCAGTGCCACATACGAGCAGTACTTC,CSATYEQYF
TRBJ2-7,TRBV7-6,TRBD1,NA,TGTGCCAGCAGCAACTACCCGGGACAGGGGTACGAGCAGTACTTC,CASSNYPGQGYEQYF
TRBJ1-2,TRBV4-1,NA,NA,TGCGCCAGCAGCCCTCGGCGGGCGGACCACTATGGCTACACCTTC,CASSPRRADHYGYTF
TRBJ1-1,TRBV14,TRBD1,NA,TGTGCCAGCAGCCAAGATTTCGGGACAGGGGACACTGAAGCTTTCTTT,CASSQDFGTGDTEAFF
TRBJ1-1,TRBV5-1,TRBD1,NA,TGCGCCAGCAGCTTCCAGGGGGGGAACACTGAAGCTTTCTTT,CASSFQGGNTEAFF
TRBJ2-5,TRBV18,NA,NA,TGTGCCAGCTCACCACTCAACGCGCCTGAGAAAGAGACCCAGTACTTC,CASSPLNAPEKETQYF
TRBJ2-1,TRBV28,TRBD2,NA,TGTGCCAGCAGTATTCCGGGACTAGCGGGAGGTAGCTCCTACAATGAGCAGTTCTTC,CASSIPGLAGGSSYNEQFF
TRBJ2-1,TRBV9,NA,NA,TGTGCCAGCAGCCTCGGCGGGGTTTACAATGAGCAGTTCTTC,CASSLGGVYNEQFF
TRBJ2-1,TRBV7-2,TRBD1,NA,TGTGCCAGCAGCTTAATGCCAGGGGGCAGTGAGCAGTTCTTC,CASSLMPGGSEQFF
TRBJ2-3,TRBV15,TRBD1,NA,TGTGCCACCAGCTTCCGAGGGGGCGGAGCGACTAGCACAGATACGCAGTATTTT,CATSFRGGGATSTDTQYF
TRBJ1-1,TRBV2,TRBD1,once,TGTGCCAGCACTCTCGAGGGACAGGGGTTGGTCACTGAAGCTTTCTTT,CASTLEGQGLVTEAFF
TRBJ1-4,TRBV10-3,NA,NA,TGTGCCATCAAGGGGGGAGGGGAAAAACTGTTTTTT,CAIKGGGEKLFF
TRBJ2-5,TRBV6-5,NA,NA,TGTGCCAGCAGGGGGTGGGAGGTCATGGAGACCCAGTACTTC,CASRGWEVMETQYF
TRBJ2-3,TRBV3-1/TRBV3-2,NA,once,TGTGCCAGCAGCCAACTTGGCACAGATACGCAGTATTTT,CASSQLGTDTQYF
TRBJ1-1,TRBV2,TRBD1,NA,TGTGCCTGCTCGATTCGGACAGGGGGGGCGAACACTGAAGCTTTCTTT,CACSIRTGGANTEAFF
TRBJ2-1,TRBV5-1,TRBD2,NA,TGCGCCAGCAGCTTGAGATTGCTAGCGGGCAACAATGAGCAGTTCTTC,CASSLRLLAGNNEQFF
TRBJ1-2,TRBV4-1,NA,NA,TGCGCCAGCAGCTCACAGACAGGCCTCTATGGCTACACCTTC,CASSSQTGLYGYTF
TRBJ2-3,TRBV6-5,NA,NA,TGTGCCAGCAGTTACGCGGATACGCAGTATTTT,CASSYADTQYF
TRBJ2-2,TRBV7-2,TRBD1,NA,TGTGCCAGCAGCTTACGCCCAGGGGGTCTCACCGGGGAGCTGTTTTTT,CASSLRPGGLTGELFF
TRBJ1-1,TRBV19,TRBD1,NA,TGTGCCAGTAGTGTGGGGGACAGGGGGAACACTGAAGCTTTCTTT,CASSVGDRGNTEAFF
TRBJ1-2,TRBV19,NA,NA,TGTGCCAGTAGTATAGCAGGGATTGGATATGGCTACACCTTC,CASSIAGIGYGYTF
TRBJ2-6,TRBV27,NA,few,TGTGCCACCCAACTTACCGGGGCCAACGTCCTGACTTTC,CATQLTGANVLTF
TRBJ1-5,TRBV18,TRBD1,NA,TGTGCCAGCTCAAATGACAGGGTAAGAAATCAGCCCCAGCATTTT,CASSNDRVRNQPQHF
TRBJ2-3,TRBV7-8,TRBD2,NA,TGTGCCAGCAGCTTACCCCTAGCGGGAGCGGATACGCAGTATTTT,CASSLPLAGADTQYF
TRBJ2-3,TRBV7-9,TRBD2,NA,TGTGCCAGCAGCCCGACCACTAGCGGGAGGTACTCAGATACGCAGTATTTT,CASSPTTSGRYSDTQYF
TRBJ2-7,TRBV19,NA,NA,TGTGCCAGTAGTCGGGACACGGAATACGAGCAGTACTTC,CASSRDTEYEQYF
TRBJ2-5,TRBV18,NA,once,TGTGCCAGCTCACCGGCGGGCGAGACCCAGTACTTC,CASSPAGETQYF
TRBJ1-2,TRBV12-3/TRBV12-4,NA,NA,TGTGCCAGCAGTTTGAGTCGTGGCTACACCTTC,CASSLSRGYTF
TRBJ1-2,TRBV6-5,NA,NA,TGTGCCAGCAGCCGAGGAAGGTCTAACTATGGCTACACCTTC,CASSRGRSNYGYTF
TRBJ1-1,TRBV7-6,TRBD1,NA,TGTGCCAGCAGCCTGACAGGGCGCACTGAAGCTTTCTTT,CASSLTGRTEAFF
TRBJ1-4,TRBV28,NA,NA,TGTGCCAGCAGGGAACAGGCTCAAGAAAAACTGTTTTTT,CASREQAQEKLFF
TRBJ2-3,TRBV7-2,NA,NA,TGTGCCAGCAGCCAGGACTACCCCACAGATACGCAGTATTTT,CASSQDYPTDTQYF
TRBJ1-1,TRBV7-3,NA,few,TGTGCCAGCAGCTTAGGGGATACAGGTTCCACTGAAGCTTTCTTT,CASSLGDTGSTEAFF
TRBJ2-7,TRBV5-6,TRBD1,once,TGTGCCAGCAGTTCTACAGGGGGTACCTACGAGCAGTACTTC,CASSSTGGTYEQYF
TRBJ1-5,TRBV10-3,NA,NA,TGTGCCACCGGCGAGGCCCGTCAGCCCCAGCATTTT,CATGEARQPQHF
TRBJ2-1,TRBV6-5,NA,NA,TGTGCCAGCAGTTACCGTCTAGCGCCTTACAATGAGCAGTTCTTC,CASSYRLAPYNEQFF
TRBJ2-5,TRBV7-3,TRBD1,once,TGTGCCAGCAGATCGACAGGGGGGGAGACCCAGTACTTC,CASRSTGGETQYF